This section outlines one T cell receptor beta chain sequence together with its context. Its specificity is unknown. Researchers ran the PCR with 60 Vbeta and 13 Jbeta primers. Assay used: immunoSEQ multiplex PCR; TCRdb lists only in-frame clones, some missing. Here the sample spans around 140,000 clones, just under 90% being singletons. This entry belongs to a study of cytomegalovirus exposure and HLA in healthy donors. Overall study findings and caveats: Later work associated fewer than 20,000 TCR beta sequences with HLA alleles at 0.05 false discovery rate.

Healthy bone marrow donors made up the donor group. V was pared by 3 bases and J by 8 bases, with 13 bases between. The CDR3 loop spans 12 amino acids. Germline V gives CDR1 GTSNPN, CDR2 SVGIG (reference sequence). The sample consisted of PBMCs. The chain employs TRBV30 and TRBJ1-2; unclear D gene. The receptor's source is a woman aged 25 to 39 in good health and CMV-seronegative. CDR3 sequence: CAWSDTLRGYTF. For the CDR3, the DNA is TGTGCCTGGAGCGACACCCTCCGGGGCTACACCTTC.